This T cell receptor (beta chain) was profiled in a study of cytomegalovirus exposure and HLA in healthy donors. Points from the study as a whole: As a later analysis showed, a missense DCLRE1C variant was linked to trimming of TCR beta V- and J-genes. Relative to equally common others, HLA-associated TCR beta chains showed greater clonal expansion in a later analysis. In a later analysis, donors in an Asian-associated ancestry cluster reportedly had fewer N-insertions in productive TCRs than the cohort mean. Later analysis identified several of the most significant clusters that appeared linked to common viral pathogens.

Note on this clone: The antigen is undetermined.

Researchers ran the PCR with 60 Vbeta and 13 Jbeta primers. TCRdb keeps only in-frame clones here, not all; method: immunoSEQ multiplex PCR. The top ten clones hold under 2% of a sample with tens of thousands of clones, roughly 86% of them seen once. The CDR3 contains 10 residues. Germline CDR1 is GTSNPN and CDR2 is SVGIG (reference sequence). Trimming removed 3 bases from V and 5 bases from J, with 4 bases in between. Sequenced input: PBMCs. This receptor was taken from a man between 18 and 35 years old in good health and CMV-seronegative. The rearrangement links TRBV30 to TRBJ2-5; D is ambiguous. The CDR3 here is CAWSGETQYF. DNA for the CDR3: TGTGCCTGGAGCGGGGAGACCCAGTACTTC.